The 4 T cell receptor beta chains reported below all come from one sample, sequenced in a study of blood T cell repertoires in COVID-19. Sequencing was performed with immunoSEQ multiplex PCR; in TCRdb, only in-frame clones are kept and a portion is missing. The repertoire holds around 250,000 clones, with about 82% as singletons. Material: peripheral blood. These receptors all come from an elderly woman with COVID-19, enrolled during active disease.

This clone was seen only once. The chain employs TRBV7-2 and TRBJ2-1; 8 nucleotides line up with TRBD2. V shed 6 bases, J shed 7 bases, and the junction held 11 bases outside the gene matches. Germline V gives CDR1 SGHTA, CDR2 FQGNSA. CDR3 length: 15 amino acids. CDR3: CASRVRGATDNEQFF. In DNA form, the CDR3 reads TGTGCCAGCAGGGTGCGGGGGGCAACGGATAATGAGCAGTTCTTC. Combining the CDR3 with reference TRBV7-2 and TRBJ2-1 gives the whole variable domain GAGVSQSPSNKVTEKGKDVELRCDPISGHTALYWYRQSLGQGLEFLIYFQGNSAPDKSGLPSDRFSAERTGGSVSTLTIQRTQQEDSAVYLCASRVRGATDNEQFFGPGTRLTVL.

The chain uses TRBV5-5 and TRBJ1-5; tentative D call: TRBD1 (6 bases). This CDR3 region has 14 residues. The V gene lost 5 bases and the J gene lost 0 bases, with 9 bases spanning the gap. Germline V lookup: CDR1 SGHKS, CDR2 YYEKEE (reference sequence). The CDR3, as DNA: TGTGCCAGCAGTTGGACAGATAGCAATCAGCCCCAGCATTTT. It encodes CASSWTDSNQPQHF.

This clone was observed a few times. The gene calls are TRBV5-1 and TRBJ2-1, with 9 bases that match TRBD2. The V and J ends lost 0 bases and 10 bases, in that order; junction bases with no gene match: 14. Germline lookup yields CDR1 SGHRS and CDR2 YFSETQ. CDR3 length: 17 amino acids. The CDR3 nucleotides are TGCGCCAGCAGCTTGGGTAGTGGCGGGGGGGCCTTGTACGAGCAGTTCTTC. Its protein is CASSLGSGGGALYEQFF.

This chain connects TRBV19 to TRBJ1-1, with 7 bases that match TRBD1. Germline CDR1 and CDR2: LNHDA and SQIVND (reference sequence). V was clipped by 9 bases and J by 3 bases; unmatched bases: 4. The CDR3 is made up of 12 amino acids. Written as DNA, the CDR3 is TGTGCCAGCCAGGACAGGTACACTGAAGCTTTCTTT. Amino acid sequence: CASQDRYTEAFF.